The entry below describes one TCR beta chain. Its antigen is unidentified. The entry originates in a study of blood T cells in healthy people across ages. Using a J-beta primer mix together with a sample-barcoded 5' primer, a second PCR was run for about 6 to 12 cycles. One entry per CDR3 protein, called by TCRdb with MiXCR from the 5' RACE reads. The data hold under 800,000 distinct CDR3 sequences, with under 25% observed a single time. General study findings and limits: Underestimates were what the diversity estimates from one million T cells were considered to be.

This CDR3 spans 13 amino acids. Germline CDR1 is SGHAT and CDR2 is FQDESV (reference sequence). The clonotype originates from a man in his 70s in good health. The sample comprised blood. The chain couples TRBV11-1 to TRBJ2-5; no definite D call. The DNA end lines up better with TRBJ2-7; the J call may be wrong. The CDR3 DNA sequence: TGTGCCAGCAGCTTAGCCAGACCCTACGAGCAGTACTTC. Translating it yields CASSLARPYEQYF.